This TCR beta chain was sequenced for a study of T cells in Graves' hyperthyroidism and ophthalmopathy (dated by TCRdb to about 2019). Background on the whole study: To identify TCR V-J signatures that set the groups apart, the researchers used a discovery cohort of about a hundred patients, made up of under 50 with Graves' ophthalmopathy and 55 to 65 with stable Graves' hyperthyroidism. The approximately 98 discovery patients were randomly divided into training and test sets at a 7:3 ratio. An independent validation cohort of 18 to 20 hyperthyroidism patients and about 15 patients who later progressed to ophthalmopathy tested prospective prediction of ophthalmopathy. The study also compared thyroid tissue and blood T-cell repertoires from more than 5 Graves' hyperthyroidism patients. TCR Vbeta CDR3 sequencing of 130 to 150 peripheral blood samples (about 45 ophthalmopathy, 70 to 85 hyperthyroidism and about 17 progressor patients) is reported in the paper. After blood sampling, hyperthyroidism patients were treated with methimazole at a starting dose of 30 mg daily, and ophthalmopathy patients were treated with high-dose intravenous methylprednisolone. Summary of the overall study and its limitations: A 13 V-J signature model separated ophthalmopathy from stable hyperthyroidism, with around 91% sensitivity and just under 84% specificity in cross-validation and 80%/75% in testing. No statistical method was used to fix the sample size in advance, and group allocation was not hidden from the investigators. During validation, the model predicted progression to ophthalmopathy a median of roughly 7.1 months ahead of onset, with around 70% sensitivity and 72% to 80% specificity. Most expanded thyroid clonotypes (frequency above 0.001) were also detected in blood, a finding suggesting that blood repertoires may reflect thyroid immune responses.

A patient counted as having stable Graves' hyperthyroidism if no progression to ophthalmopathy occurred over 18 months of follow-up. Hyperthyroidism patients were aged 18 to 65 years and newly diagnosed, with disease duration of less than 2 months. Any patient with an uncontrolled infection, another autoimmune disease, pregnancy or lactation was excluded. Diagnoses were established on the basis of clinical symptoms, serum thyroxine and TRAb, thyroid ultrasound, and orbital computed tomography. Total RNA was extracted using Trizol reagent, and RNA quality was assessed on an Agilent 2100 Bioanalyzer. This clonotype was seen ten or more times. The antigen it binds to is not known. No qualities accompany the bases; no much larger clone lies one base away. The germline V gene encodes CDR1 DFQATT and CDR2 SNEGSKA (reference sequence). The CDR3 has 13 amino acids, counting the end cysteine and phenylalanine. The retained sequence is limited to the CDR3, 39 bases, with the frame set at the first base. V is clipped by 5 bases and J by 6 bases, and the sequence between their germline boundaries is 15 bases long.

The TCR beta CDR3 regions were amplified from RNA transcripts. The first round of RT-PCR for the TCR CDR3 was performed with the HTBI primer set and the Qiagen OneStep RT-PCR kit. The libraries were constructed in a second round of multiplex PCR and then size-selected and purified. Paired-end sequencing of the libraries was performed with 100 bp reads on an Illumina HiSeq2000. The source study handled its data this way. SOAPnuke was used to process the raw data, removing reads that contained adapters or uncalled bases, had a mean Phred below 15, or lacked an exact match to the constant primer or identifier. COPE v1.2.5 was used to merge high-quality paired reads, and clonotypes were defined as unique nucleotide sequences. Clonotypes were aligned to IMGT TRBV, TRBD and TRBJ reference segments using MiTCR v1.1. Only V-J combinations with frequency above 0.0001, covering 99% to 99.2% of repertoires, were analysed. A TCS score was defined as the ratio of F50 (clonal expansion) to E x V (chaos), with BLOSUM62-based TCRdist applied between CDR3 peptides within each V-J. Welch's t-statistics and random forest reduced 500 to 550 V-J features to 13, which were used in a naive Bayes classifier (R e1071). Thyroid-blood repertoire similarity was quantified with the Morisita-Horn index. TCRdb took the public reads, trimmed them with fastp at Q25, ran MiXCR for clone calling and kept in-frame beta chains. Each CDR3 protein appears once, grouped with its most common genes and DNA. The V and J calls reflect TCRdb's pipeline rather than the authors' work. The table for this sample lists approximately 46,000 distinct CDR3 sequences; more than 40% of them were counted only once. The ten biggest clones cover roughly a third of the sample.

Sample: peripheral blood or thyroid tissue (not recorded which). This sequence uses TRBV20-1 and TRBJ2-3; tentative D gene TRBD2, with 5 bases matching. The receptor was derived from a woman aged 50 to 65 with Graves' hyperthyroidism. The CDR3 protein is CSARRSSRDTQYF. The DNA reads TGCAGTGCTCGGAGGTCTAGCCGTGATACGCAGTATTTT.